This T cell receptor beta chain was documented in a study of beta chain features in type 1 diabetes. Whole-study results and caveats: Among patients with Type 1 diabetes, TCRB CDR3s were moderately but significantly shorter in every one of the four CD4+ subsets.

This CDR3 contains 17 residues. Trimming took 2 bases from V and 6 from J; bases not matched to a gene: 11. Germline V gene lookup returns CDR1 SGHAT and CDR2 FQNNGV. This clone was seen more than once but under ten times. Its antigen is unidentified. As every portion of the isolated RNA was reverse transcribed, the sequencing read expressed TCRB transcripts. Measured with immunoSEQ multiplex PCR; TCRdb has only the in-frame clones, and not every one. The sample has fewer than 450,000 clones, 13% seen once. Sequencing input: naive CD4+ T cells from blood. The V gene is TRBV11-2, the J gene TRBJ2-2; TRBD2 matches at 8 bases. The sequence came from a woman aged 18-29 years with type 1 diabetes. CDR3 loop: CASSLTVPGTSPGELFF. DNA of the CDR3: TGTGCCAGCAGCTTAACTGTACCCGGGACTAGTCCCGGGGAGCTGTTTTTT.